The source of this TCR beta chain is a study of blood T cell repertoires in COVID-19. Profiling relied on immunoSEQ multiplex PCR, and the TCRdb table lists in-frame clones only, not all of them. Among fewer than 250,000 clones listed, 90% were seen once. The CDR3 runs to 12 residues. The V end lost 5 bases, the J end lost 4 bases, and 8 bases lay between the germline ends. Germline lookup yields CDR1 LNHNV and CDR2 YYDKDF (reference sequence). This clonotype was obtained from a man aged 25 to 40 who had been exposed to COVID-19. V and J are TRBV15 and TRBJ1-2, with a possible D match to TRBD1 (5 bases). Sequencing input: PBMCs or T cells enriched from blood (not recorded which). CDR3: CATSGTGYGYTF. For the CDR3, the DNA is TGTGCCACCAGCGGGACTGGCTATGGCTACACCTTC.